This T cell receptor (beta chain) is drawn from a study of long-term antiretroviral therapy in people with HIV. An immunoSEQ assay, version v3.0, was performed at survey level. The repertoire was sequenced with immunoSEQ multiplex PCR; TCRdb's copy has only in-frame clones and lacks some. Of approximately 6,500 clones in the sample, over 75% are singletons; the top ten hold around 2.9%. The CDR3 length is 15 residues. V shed 1 base and J shed 3 bases, with 10 bases lying between them. The germline V gene has CDR1 SGHVS and CDR2 FQNEAQ. The V call is TRBV7-8, the J call TRBJ1-5; D possibly corresponds to TRBD1 (6 bases). The sequence was collected from a woman between 50 and 59 years old with HIV. Sequenced here: unsorted PBMCs, sampled 3.7 years after starting antiretroviral therapy. The DNA for the CDR3 is TGTGCCAGCAGCTTAGTGGGGGCGGTCAATCAGCCCCAGCATTTT. This encodes CASSLVGAVNQPQHF.